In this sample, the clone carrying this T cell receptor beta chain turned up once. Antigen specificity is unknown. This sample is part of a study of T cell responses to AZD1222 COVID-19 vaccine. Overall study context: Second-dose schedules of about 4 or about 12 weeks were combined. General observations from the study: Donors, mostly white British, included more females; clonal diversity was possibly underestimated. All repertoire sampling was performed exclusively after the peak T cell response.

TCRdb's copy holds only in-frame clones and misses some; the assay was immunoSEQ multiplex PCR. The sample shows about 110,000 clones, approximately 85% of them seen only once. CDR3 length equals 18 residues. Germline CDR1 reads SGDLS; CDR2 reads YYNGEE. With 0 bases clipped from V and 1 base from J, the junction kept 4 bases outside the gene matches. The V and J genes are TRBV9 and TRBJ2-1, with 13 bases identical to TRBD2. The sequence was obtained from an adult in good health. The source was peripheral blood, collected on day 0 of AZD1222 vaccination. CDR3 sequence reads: CASSVGGTSGKSYNEQFF. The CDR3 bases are TGTGCCAGCAGCGTAGGGGGGACTAGCGGGAAATCCTACAATGAGCAGTTCTTC.